This T cell receptor (beta chain) was documented in a study of OX40 agonist ivuxolimab in advanced cancers. The overall study: Patients got intravenous ivuxolimab at 0.01 to 10 mg/kg every 2 weeks. Study findings and constraints: Both blood CD4+ and CD8+ T cells showed clonal growth by week 6 at 0.1 to 3.0 mg/kg.

Points on this clone: The antigen is unknown.

Patients had blood sampled at baseline and again on cycle 4 day 1 and cycle 7 day 1. Assay used: immunoSEQ multiplex PCR; TCRdb lists only in-frame clones, some missing. The profile shows 60,000 to 100,000 clones, approximately 80% of them singletons. Trimming shortened V by 7 bases and J by 0 bases, and 9 bases separated the two germline ends. The germline gives CDR1 SQVTM, CDR2 ANQGSEA. This CDR3 has 13 amino acids. The material sequenced was CD4+ or CD8+ T cells sorted from blood, taken in a trial of the OX40 agonist ivuxolimab. The TCR originated in an adult with an advanced solid tumor such as melanoma, head and neck, liver or kidney cancer. The chain couples TRBV29-1 to TRBJ2-2; weak D call: TRBD1 (6 bases). The CDR3 spells CSAGTPNTGELFF. The DNA for the CDR3 is TGCAGCGCCGGGACACCGAACACCGGGGAGCTGTTTTTT.